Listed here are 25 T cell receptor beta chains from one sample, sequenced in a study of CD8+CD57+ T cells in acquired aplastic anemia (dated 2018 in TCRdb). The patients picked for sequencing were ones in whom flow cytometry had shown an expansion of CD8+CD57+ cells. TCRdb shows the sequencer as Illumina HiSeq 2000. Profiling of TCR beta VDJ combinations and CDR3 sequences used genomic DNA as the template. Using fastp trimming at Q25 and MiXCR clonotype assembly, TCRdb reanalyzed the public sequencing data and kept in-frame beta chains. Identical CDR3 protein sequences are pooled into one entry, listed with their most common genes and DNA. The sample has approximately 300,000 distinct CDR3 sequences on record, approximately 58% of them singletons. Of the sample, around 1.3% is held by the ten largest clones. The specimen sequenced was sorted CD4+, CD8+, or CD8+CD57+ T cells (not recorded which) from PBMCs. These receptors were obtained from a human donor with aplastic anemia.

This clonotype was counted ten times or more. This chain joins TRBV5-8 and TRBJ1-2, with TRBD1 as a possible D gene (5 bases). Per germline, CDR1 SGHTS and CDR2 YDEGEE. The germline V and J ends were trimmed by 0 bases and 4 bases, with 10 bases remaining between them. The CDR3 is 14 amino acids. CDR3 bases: TGTGCCAGCAGCTTGGGGCCAGGGACCTATGGCTACACCTTC. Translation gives CASSLGPGTYGYTF.

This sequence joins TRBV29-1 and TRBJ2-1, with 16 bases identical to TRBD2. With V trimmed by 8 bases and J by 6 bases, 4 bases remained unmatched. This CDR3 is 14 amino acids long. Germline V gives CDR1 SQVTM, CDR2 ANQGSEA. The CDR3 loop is CSLGTSGGANEQFF. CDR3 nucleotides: TGCAGCTTAGGGACTAGCGGGGGGGCCAATGAGCAGTTCTTC.

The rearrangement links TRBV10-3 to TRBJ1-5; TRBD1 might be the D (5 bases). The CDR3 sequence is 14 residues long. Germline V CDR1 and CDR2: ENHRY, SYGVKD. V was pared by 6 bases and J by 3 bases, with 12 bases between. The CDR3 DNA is TGTGCCATCAGGCGGGGGGAAGACAATCAGCCCCAGCATTTT. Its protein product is CAIRRGEDNQPQHF.

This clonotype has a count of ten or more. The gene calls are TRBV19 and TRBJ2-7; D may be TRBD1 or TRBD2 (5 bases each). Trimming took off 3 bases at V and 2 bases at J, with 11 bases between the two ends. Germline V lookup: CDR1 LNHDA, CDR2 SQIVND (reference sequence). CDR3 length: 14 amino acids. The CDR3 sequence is CASSIGDGPYEQYF. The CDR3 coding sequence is TGTGCCAGTAGTATTGGGGACGGGCCCTACGAGCAGTACTTC.

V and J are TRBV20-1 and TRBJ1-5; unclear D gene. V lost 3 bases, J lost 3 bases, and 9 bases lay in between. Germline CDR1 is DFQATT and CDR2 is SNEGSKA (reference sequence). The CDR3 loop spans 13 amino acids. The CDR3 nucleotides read TGCAGTGCTAGTCGAGGGCTCAATCAGCCCCAGCATTTT. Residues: CSASRGLNQPQHF.

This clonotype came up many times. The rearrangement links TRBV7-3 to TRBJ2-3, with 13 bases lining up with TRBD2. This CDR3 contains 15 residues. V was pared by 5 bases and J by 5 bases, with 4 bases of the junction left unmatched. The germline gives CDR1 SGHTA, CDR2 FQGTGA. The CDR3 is CASSPRLAGGDTQYF. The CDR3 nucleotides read TGTGCCAGCAGCCCTAGACTAGCGGGAGGAGATACGCAGTATTTT.

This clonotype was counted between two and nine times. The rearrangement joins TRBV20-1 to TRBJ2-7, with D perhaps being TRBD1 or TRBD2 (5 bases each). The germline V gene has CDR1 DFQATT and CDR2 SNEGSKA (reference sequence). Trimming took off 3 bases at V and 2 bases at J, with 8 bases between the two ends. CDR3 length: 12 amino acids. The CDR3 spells CSARGTAYEQYF. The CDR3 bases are TGCAGTGCTAGGGGGACCGCCTACGAGCAGTACTTC.

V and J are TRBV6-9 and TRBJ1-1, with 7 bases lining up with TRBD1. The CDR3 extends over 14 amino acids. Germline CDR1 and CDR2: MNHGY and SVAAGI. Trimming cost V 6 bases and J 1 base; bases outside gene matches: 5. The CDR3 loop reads CASRYRGGNTEAFF. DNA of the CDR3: TGTGCCAGCAGGTACAGGGGTGGGAACACTGAAGCTTTCTTT.

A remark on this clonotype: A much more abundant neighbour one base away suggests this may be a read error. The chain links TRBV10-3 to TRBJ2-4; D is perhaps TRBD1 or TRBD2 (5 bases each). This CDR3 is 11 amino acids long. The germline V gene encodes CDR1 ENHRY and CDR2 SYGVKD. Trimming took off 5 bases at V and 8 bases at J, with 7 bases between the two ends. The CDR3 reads CAISQGHIQYF. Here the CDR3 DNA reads TGTGCCATCAGTCAGGGACACATTCAGTACTTC.

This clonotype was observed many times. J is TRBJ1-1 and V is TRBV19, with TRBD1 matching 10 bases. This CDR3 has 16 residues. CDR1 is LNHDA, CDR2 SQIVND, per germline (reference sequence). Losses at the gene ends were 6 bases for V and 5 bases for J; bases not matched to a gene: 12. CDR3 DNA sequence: TGTGCCAGTAGCCCACAAGCTCGGACAGGGGGAACTGAAGCTTTCTTT. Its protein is CASSPQARTGGTEAFF. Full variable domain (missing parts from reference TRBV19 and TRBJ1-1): DGGITQSPKYLFRKEGQNVTLSCEQNLNHDAMYWYRQDPGQGLRLIYYSQIVNDFQKGDIAEGYSVSREKKESFPLTVTSAQKNPTAFYLCASSPQARTGGTEAFFGQGTRLTVV.

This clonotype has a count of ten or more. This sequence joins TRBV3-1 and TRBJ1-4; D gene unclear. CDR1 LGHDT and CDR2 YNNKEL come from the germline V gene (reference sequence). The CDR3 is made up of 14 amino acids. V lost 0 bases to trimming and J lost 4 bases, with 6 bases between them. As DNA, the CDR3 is TGTGCCAGCAGCCAAGACCGGCTTAATGAAAAACTGTTTTTT. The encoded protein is CASSQDRLNEKLFF.

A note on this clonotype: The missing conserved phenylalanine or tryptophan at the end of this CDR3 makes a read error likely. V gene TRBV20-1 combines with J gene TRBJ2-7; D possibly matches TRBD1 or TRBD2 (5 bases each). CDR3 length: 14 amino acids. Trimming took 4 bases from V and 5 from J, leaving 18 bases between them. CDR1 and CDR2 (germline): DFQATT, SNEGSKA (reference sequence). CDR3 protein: CSATPRQGVHEQYL. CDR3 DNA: TGCAGTGCTACCCCTCGCCAGGGAGTCCACGAGCAGTACTTA.

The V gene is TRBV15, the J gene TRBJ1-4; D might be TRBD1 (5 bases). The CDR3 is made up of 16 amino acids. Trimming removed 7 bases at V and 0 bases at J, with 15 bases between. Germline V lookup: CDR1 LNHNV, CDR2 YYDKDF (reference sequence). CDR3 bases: TGTGCCACCACTAAGAGACAGACAACAACTAATGAAAAACTGTTTTTT. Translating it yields CATTKRQTTTNEKLFF.

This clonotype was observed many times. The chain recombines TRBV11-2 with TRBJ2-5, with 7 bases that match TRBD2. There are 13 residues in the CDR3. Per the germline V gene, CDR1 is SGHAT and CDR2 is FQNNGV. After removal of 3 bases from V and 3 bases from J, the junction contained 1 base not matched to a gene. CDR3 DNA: TGTGCCAGCAGCTTTGGGGGGGAAGAGACCCAGTACTTC. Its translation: CASSFGGEETQYF.

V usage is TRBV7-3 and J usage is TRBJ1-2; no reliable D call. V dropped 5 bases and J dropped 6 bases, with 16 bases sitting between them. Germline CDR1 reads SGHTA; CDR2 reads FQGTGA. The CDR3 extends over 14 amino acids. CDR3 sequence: CASSIVPNGDGYTF. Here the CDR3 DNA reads TGTGCCAGCAGCATCGTTCCGAATGGCGATGGCTACACCTTC.

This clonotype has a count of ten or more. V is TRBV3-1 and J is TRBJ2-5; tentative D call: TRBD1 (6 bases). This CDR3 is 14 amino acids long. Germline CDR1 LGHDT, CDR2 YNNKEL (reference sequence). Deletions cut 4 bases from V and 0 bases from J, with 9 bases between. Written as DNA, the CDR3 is TGTGCCAGCAGCCCCGACAGGAACCAAGAGACCCAGTACTTC. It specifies CASSPDRNQETQYF.

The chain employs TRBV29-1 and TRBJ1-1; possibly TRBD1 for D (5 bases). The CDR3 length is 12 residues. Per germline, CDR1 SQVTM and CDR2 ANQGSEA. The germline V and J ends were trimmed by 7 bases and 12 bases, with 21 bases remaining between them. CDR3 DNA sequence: TGCAGCGCCCAGGGACCGGGGGTGGTAACTTTCTTT. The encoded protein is CSAQGPGVVTFF. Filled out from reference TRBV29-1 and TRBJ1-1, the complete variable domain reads SAVISQKPSRDICQRGTSLTIQCQVDSQVTMMFWYRQQPGQSLTLIATANQGSEATYESGFVIDKFPISRPNLTFSTLTVSNMSPEDSSIYLCSAQGPGVVTFFGQGTRLTVV.

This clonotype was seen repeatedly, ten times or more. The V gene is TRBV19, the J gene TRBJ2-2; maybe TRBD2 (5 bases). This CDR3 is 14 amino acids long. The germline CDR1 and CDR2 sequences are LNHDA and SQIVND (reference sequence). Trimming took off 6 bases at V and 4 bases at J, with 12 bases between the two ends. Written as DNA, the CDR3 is TGTGCCAGTAGAACGATGAGCGGCACCGGGGAGCTGTTTTTT. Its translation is CASRTMSGTGELFF.

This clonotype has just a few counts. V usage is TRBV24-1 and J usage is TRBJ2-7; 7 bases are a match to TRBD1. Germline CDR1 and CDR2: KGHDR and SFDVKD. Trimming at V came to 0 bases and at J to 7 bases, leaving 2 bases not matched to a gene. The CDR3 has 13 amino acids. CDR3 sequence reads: CATSDLSQGEQYF. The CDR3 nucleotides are TGTGCCACCAGTGATTTGTCACAGGGGGAGCAGTACTTC.

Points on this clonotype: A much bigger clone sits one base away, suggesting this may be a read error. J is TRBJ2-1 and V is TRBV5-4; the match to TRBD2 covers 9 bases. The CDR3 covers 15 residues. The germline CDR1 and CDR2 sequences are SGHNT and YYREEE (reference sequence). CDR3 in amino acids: CASSFLGLANNKQFF. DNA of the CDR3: TGTGCCAGCAGCTTTCTGGGACTAGCCAACAATAAGCAGTTCTTC.

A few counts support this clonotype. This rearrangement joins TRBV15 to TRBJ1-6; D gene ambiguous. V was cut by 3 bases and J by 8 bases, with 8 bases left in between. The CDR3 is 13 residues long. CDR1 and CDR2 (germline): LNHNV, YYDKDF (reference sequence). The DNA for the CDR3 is TGTGCCACCAGCAGGCGGGAGGATTCACCCCTCCACTTT. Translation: CATSRREDSPLHF.

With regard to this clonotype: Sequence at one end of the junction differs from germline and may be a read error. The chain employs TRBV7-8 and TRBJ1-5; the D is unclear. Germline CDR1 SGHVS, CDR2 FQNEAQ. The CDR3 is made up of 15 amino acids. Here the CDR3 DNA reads TGTGCCATCAGCCCCCGTACGGGTTCGAATCAGCCCCAGCATTTT. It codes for CAISPRTGSNQPQHF. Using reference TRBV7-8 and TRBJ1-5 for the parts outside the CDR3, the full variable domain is GAGVSQSPRYKVAKRGQDVALRCDPISGHVSLFWYQQALGQGPEFLTYFQNEAQLDKSGLPSDRFFAERPEGSVSTLKIQRTQQEDSAVYLCAISPRTGSNQPQHFGDGTRLSIL.

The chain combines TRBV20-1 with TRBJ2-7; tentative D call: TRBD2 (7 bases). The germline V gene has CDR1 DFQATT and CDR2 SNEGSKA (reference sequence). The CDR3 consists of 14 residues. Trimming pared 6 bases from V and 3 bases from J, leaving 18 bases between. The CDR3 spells CSAPRGGRGYEQYF. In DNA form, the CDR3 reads TGCAGTGCACCGAGGGGGGGGCGGGGCTACGAGCAGTACTTC.

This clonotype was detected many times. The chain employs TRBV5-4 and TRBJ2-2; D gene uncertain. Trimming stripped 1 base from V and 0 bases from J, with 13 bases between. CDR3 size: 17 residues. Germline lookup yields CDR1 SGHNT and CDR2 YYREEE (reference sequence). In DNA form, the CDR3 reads TGTGCCAGCAGCTTGTTTTCTGGTACTGCGAACACCGGGGAGCTGTTTTTT. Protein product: CASSLFSGTANTGELFF.

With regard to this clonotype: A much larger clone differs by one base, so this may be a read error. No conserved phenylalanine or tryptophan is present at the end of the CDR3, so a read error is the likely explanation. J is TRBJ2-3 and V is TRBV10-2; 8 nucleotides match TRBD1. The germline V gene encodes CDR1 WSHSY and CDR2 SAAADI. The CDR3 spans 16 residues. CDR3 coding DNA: TGTGCCAGCAGGCCCTCAGGGGGCGGGAACACAGATACGCAGTATTTG. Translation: CASRPSGGGNTDTQYL.